This section outlines one TCR beta chain sequence together with its context. As yet, its antigen is unknown. The same CDR3 arises from other DNA sequences in this sample as well. The data stem from a study of shared clonotypes between healthy human individuals. Broader study findings: Shared clonotypes across all four donors exceeded non-shared ones in generation probability.

In the study's own analysis: Filtering differed since immunoSEQ provided only junctions, with no quality scores. Measured with immunoSEQ multiplex PCR; TCRdb has only the in-frame clones, and not every one. V, J and clone size are taken as reported in that table, and D and trimming were inferred from the DNA itself. Among some 300,000 clones, over 70% were seen once, and the ten largest hold around 9.3%. The J segment lost 0 bases and the V segment lost 4 bases, leaving 2 bases of the junction unmatched. In germline, CDR1 is SGHRS, CDR2 YFSETQ. This CDR3 comprises 15 residues. The chain employs TRBV5-1 and TRBJ2-1; TRBD2 aligns across 9 bases. The clonotype was recovered from a man aged 25-40 years in good health. The sequenced sample was memory CD4+ T cells sorted from blood. Subset denoted: CD45RA-negative fraction. The CDR3 nucleotides are TGCGCCAGCAGCCTAGCGGGGAGCTCCTACAATGAGCAGTTCTTC. Translated: CASSLAGSSYNEQFF. Full variable domain (remainder filled in from reference TRBV5-1 and TRBJ2-1): KAGVTQTPRYLIKTRGQQVTLSCSPISGHRSVSWYQQTPGQGLQFLFEYFSETQRNKGNFPGRFSGRQFSNSRSEMNVSTLELGDSALYLCASSLAGSSYNEQFFGPGTRLTVL.